What follows are 29 T cell receptor beta chains derived from one specimen sequenced in a study of identical twins. TCRdb recomputed calls from the 5' RACE reads with MiXCR, one row per CDR3 protein. The sample lists about 450,000 distinct CDR3 sequences, about a fifth occurring once. The material sequenced was naive T cells sorted from blood. The receptor set was obtained from a man aged 45-60 years in good health.

The CDR3 DNA reads TGTGCCATCAGTGACGCCGGGACAGGGAGGGAAAAACTGTTTTTT. Its translation: CAISDAGTGREKLFF. The genes are TRBV10-3 and TRBJ1-4; 9 positions agree with TRBD1. This CDR3 has 15 residues. V trimming: 3 bases; J trimming: 8 bases; junction bases outside the gene matches: 7. Germline values: CDR1 ENHRY, CDR2 SYGVKD.

V usage is TRBV20-1 and J usage is TRBJ1-4, with 10 bases that match TRBD1. Germline CDR1 and CDR2: DFQATT and SNEGSKA (reference sequence). This CDR3 has 13 residues. J gave up 6 bases and V 6 bases, and 4 bases lay outside the gene matches. The CDR3 loop is CSATGTGDEKLFF. DNA for the CDR3: TGCAGTGCAACCGGGACAGGGGATGAAAAACTGTTTTTT.

This clonotype was observed a handful of times. The V call is TRBV18, the J call TRBJ2-7; tentative D call: TRBD2 (7 bases). CDR3 size: 15 residues. The germline V gene encodes CDR1 KGHSH and CDR2 LQKENI. V was cut by 4 bases and J by 4 bases, with 17 bases left in between. This CDR3 reads CASSLDAGANYEQYF. CDR3 in DNA: TGTGCCAGCTCACTAGACGCGGGGGCGAATTACGAGCAGTACTTC.

This clonotype is a singleton in its sample. The chain recombines TRBV5-1 with TRBJ1-1, with D possibly TRBD1 on 6 matching bases. Germline values: CDR1 SGHRS, CDR2 YFSETQ. V was pared by 0 bases and J by 4 bases, with 13 bases between. The CDR3 totals 15 residues. The CDR3 is CASSLEGGKGTEAFF. CDR3 DNA: TGCGCCAGCAGCTTGGAGGGGGGAAAGGGCACTGAAGCTTTCTTT.

This clonotype has a count of ten or more. V gene TRBV18 combines with J gene TRBJ1-5; D may be TRBD1 (5 bases). V lost 9 bases and J lost 1, with 13 bases in between. Germline V gene data show CDR1 as KGHSH and CDR2 as LQKENI. The CDR3 spans 14 residues. Written as DNA, the CDR3 is TGTGCCAGTACACAGGAATGGAGCAATCAGCCCCAGCATTTT. Its translation: CASTQEWSNQPQHF.

This chain's CDR3 is CASSYRRGMNTEAFF. The CDR3 DNA reads as TGTGCCAGCAGTTACAGGCGGGGAATGAACACTGAAGCTTTCTTT. The chain joins TRBV6-2 or TRBV6-3 to TRBJ1-1; D call uncertain. This CDR3 comprises 15 residues. Deletions cut 2 bases from V and 0 bases from J, with 10 bases between. CDR1 MNHEY and CDR2 SVGEGT come from the germline V gene.

The V and J genes are TRBV3-1 and TRBJ1-2, with TRBD1 as a possible D gene (6 bases). The ends were cut back, 6 bases at V and 1 base at J, with 12 bases in the middle. The V gene's germline CDR1 is LGHDT and CDR2 YNNKEL (reference sequence). The CDR3 runs 14 residues. The CDR3 reads CASRKDSLNYGYTF. DNA of the CDR3: TGTGCCAGCAGAAAGGACAGTCTTAACTATGGCTACACCTTC.

The chain uses TRBV9 and TRBJ1-2; tentatively, D is TRBD1 (6 bases). Trimming removed 3 bases at V and 8 bases at J, with 17 bases between. The CDR3 length is 14 residues. The germline CDR1 and CDR2 sequences are SGDLS and YYNGEE. In DNA, the CDR3 is TGTGCCAGCAGCGCCGGGACACGGGATTTAGGCTACACCTTC. Translated: CASSAGTRDLGYTF.

In regard to this clonotype: This clone may be a read error of a much larger clone one base away. The CDR3 spells CSARSPQNNQPQHF. The CDR3 nucleotides read TGCAGTGCTAGGAGCCCACAGAACAATCAGCCCCAGCATTTT. This chain connects TRBV20-1 to TRBJ1-5; D call uncertain. The germline V gene encodes CDR1 DFQATT and CDR2 SNEGSKA (reference sequence). V was trimmed by 3 bases and J by 3 bases, leaving 12 bases between them. The CDR3 consists of 14 residues.

The rearrangement joins TRBV5-4 to TRBJ2-7; possible D gene TRBD2, 6 bases. Germline V gene lookup returns CDR1 SGHNT and CDR2 YYREEE (reference sequence). This CDR3 region has 14 residues. Between the trimmed V and J ends, which lost 4 bases and 4 bases, there was a span of 15 bases. CDR3 DNA sequence: TGTGCCAGCAGCAGGGAGGCAGGGCCGTACGAGCAGTACTTC. Translation gives CASSREAGPYEQYF.

The chain combines TRBV10-2 with TRBJ1-2; D gene uncertain. This CDR3 region has 13 residues. V lost 2 bases and J lost 7, with 11 bases in between. Germline loops: CDR1 WSHSY, CDR2 SAAADI. CDR3 sequence: CASSEDGSSGYTF. The CDR3 DNA reads TGCGCCAGCAGTGAGGATGGCAGTTCTGGCTACACCTTC.

The chain's CDR3 is CSASSARGRETQYF. The CDR3 nucleotides are TGCAGTGCTAGTTCGGCCAGGGGGCGAGAGACCCAGTACTTC. The V call is TRBV20-1, the J call TRBJ2-5; the match to TRBD1 covers 8 bases. V shed 3 bases, J shed 4 bases, and the junction held 7 bases outside the gene matches. This CDR3 has 14 residues. Germline lookup yields CDR1 DFQATT and CDR2 SNEGSKA (reference sequence).

This clonotype was counted a few times. The chain employs TRBV4-3 and TRBJ2-7, with 11 bases that match TRBD1. Looked up from germline, CDR1 is LGHNA and CDR2 is YSLEER. This CDR3 contains 17 residues. V dropped 1 base and J dropped 2; count of bases not matched to a gene: 7. The CDR3 region is CASSQGLGQGVTYEQYF. The CDR3 bases are TGCGCCAGCAGCCAAGGATTGGGACAGGGGGTAACCTACGAGCAGTACTTC.

This clonotype was counted only a few times. The J gene is TRBJ2-5, the V gene TRBV6-5; 8 bases match TRBD2. The V segment lost 3 bases and the J segment 5 bases; nucleotides outside the gene matches: 8. The germline CDR1 and CDR2 sequences are MNHEY and SVGAGI. CDR3 size: 15 residues. The CDR3 reads CASSYAQREWETQYF. The CDR3 DNA reads TGTGCCAGCAGTTATGCCCAGCGGGAGTGGGAGACCCAGTACTTC.

This clonotype was observed many times. V usage is TRBV29-1 and J usage is TRBJ2-5; 10 bases line up with TRBD2. CDR3 length equals 16 residues. Germline-derived CDR1 and CDR2 are SQVTM and ANQGSEA. Trimming removed 0 bases from V and 5 bases from J; junction bases left unmatched: 9. For the CDR3, the DNA is TGCAGCGTTGAAGATCTTCCTAGCGGGAGTTGGGAGACCCAGTACTTC. Translation gives CSVEDLPSGSWETQYF.

This chain uses TRBV11-2 with TRBJ2-7; 8 bases map to TRBD1. The germline gives CDR1 SGHAT, CDR2 FQNNGV. V trimming: 0 bases; J trimming: 4 bases; junction bases outside the gene matches: 11. CDR3 size: 17 residues. The CDR3 sequence: CASSLEFGTGVAYEQYF. CDR3 nucleotide sequence: TGTGCCAGCAGCTTAGAGTTTGGGACAGGAGTTGCATACGAGCAGTACTTC.

This clonotype was seen at least ten times. CDR3 in amino acids: CASSQANRDADGYTF. The CDR3 DNA reads TGTGCCAGCAGCCAGGCTAACAGGGACGCCGATGGCTACACCTTC. The chain uses TRBV4-2 and TRBJ1-2, with D perhaps TRBD1 (6 bases). The V gene's germline CDR1 is LGHNA and CDR2 YNFKEQ. Trimming shortened V by 3 bases and J by 6 bases, and 17 bases separated the two germline ends. This CDR3 has 15 residues.

This chain links TRBV7-2 with TRBJ2-1, with TRBD2 matching 9 bases. The CDR3 runs to 15 residues. Germline loops: CDR1 SGHTA, CDR2 FQGNSA. V trimming: 5 bases; J trimming: 5 bases; junction bases outside the gene matches: 7. CDR3 DNA: TGTGCCAGCAGCCACCAGCGGGGGGCAGACAATGAGCAGTTCTTC. Residues: CASSHQRGADNEQFF.

This rearrangement joins TRBV12-3 or TRBV12-4 to TRBJ2-3, with 7 nucleotides matching TRBD2. This CDR3 spans 19 amino acids. Trimming cost V 2 bases and J 6 bases; bases outside gene matches: 20. The CDR3 coding sequence is TGTGCCAGCAGTTTAAGACGGTGGAGGAGCGGGGCCGTAAATGATACGCAGTATTTT. Encoded protein: CASSLRRWRSGAVNDTQYF.

The sample holds many counts of this clonotype. The CDR3 here is CASSQGAVNTGELFF. The CDR3 nucleotides are TGTGCCAGCAGCCAAGGGGCAGTAAACACCGGGGAGCTGTTTTTT. The chain joins TRBV14 to TRBJ2-2; no reliable D call. The germline CDR1 and CDR2 sequences are SGHDN and FVKESK. Deletions cut 1 base from V and 2 bases from J, with 8 bases between. The CDR3 runs to 15 residues.

This clonotype was seen many times. The genes are TRBV28 and TRBJ2-3; 7 nucleotides align to TRBD2. Germline CDR1 MDHEN, CDR2 SYDVKM. This CDR3 comprises 16 residues. The ends lost 6 bases at V and 5 bases at J; junction bases unmatched: 14. CDR3 sequence reads: CASSFSRGTFGDTQYF. CDR3 in DNA: TGTGCCAGCAGCTTCTCGCGGGGGACTTTCGGAGATACGCAGTATTTT. The full variable domain, its missing parts supplied by reference TRBV28 and TRBJ2-3, is DVKVTQSSRYLVKRTGEKVFLECVQDMDHENMFWYRQDPGLGLRLIYFSYDVKMKEKGDIPEGYSVSREKKERFSLILESASTNQTSMYLCASSFSRGTFGDTQYFGPGTRLTVL.

The rearrangement uses TRBV12-3 or TRBV12-4 and TRBJ2-5, with 9 bases aligning to TRBD1. V was clipped by 3 bases and J by 5 bases; unmatched bases: 7. This CDR3 is built from 15 residues. The CDR3 nucleotides are TGTGCCAGCAGTTTGGACAGGGGAATTGGGGAGACCCAGTACTTC. Protein sequence: CASSLDRGIGETQYF.

This clonotype was found many times. V usage is TRBV6-1 and J usage is TRBJ2-3; no reliable D call. Germline V gives CDR1 MNHNS, CDR2 SASEGT. Trimming took 3 bases from V and 6 from J, leaving 16 bases between them. This CDR3 spans 15 amino acids. CDR3 in DNA: TGTGCCAGCAGTGACCGTCCGGTACCTGAGGATACGCAGTATTTT. It is translated as CASSDRPVPEDTQYF.

This clonotype showed up many times. CDR3 DNA sequence: TGTGCCACCAGTGAATCTGACAGGCTCCAAGAGACCCAGTACTTC. Its translation is CATSESDRLQETQYF. The chain employs TRBV24-1 and TRBJ2-5; maybe TRBD1 (6 bases). Germline-derived CDR1 and CDR2 are KGHDR and SFDVKD. CDR3 length: 15 residues. With 4 bases removed from V and 1 base from J, the gap between germline ends came to 12 bases.

This clonotype has ten or more counts. This chain joins TRBV4-3 and TRBJ1-4; D possibly corresponds to TRBD1 (6 bases). Germline lookup yields CDR1 LGHNA and CDR2 YSLEER. V was trimmed by 0 bases and J by 5 bases, leaving 16 bases between them. The CDR3 contains 17 residues. In nucleotides, the CDR3 is TGCGCCAGCAGCCAAGAGTGGGCAGGGGCGCCCAATGAAAAACTGTTTTTT. Protein product: CASSQEWAGAPNEKLFF.

The rearrangement joins TRBV20-1 to TRBJ2-5; D possibly uses TRBD1 or TRBD2 (5 bases each). The CDR3 has 12 residues. Trimming removed 2 bases at V and 5 bases at J, with 9 bases between. The V gene's germline CDR1 is DFQATT and CDR2 SNEGSKA (reference sequence). The CDR3 loop reads CSARWGSETQYF. The CDR3, as DNA: TGCAGTGCTAGATGGGGGAGCGAGACCCAGTACTTC.

This clonotype was detected a few times. This rearrangement joins TRBV4-3 to TRBJ2-5; a possible D gene is TRBD2 (6 bases). The CDR3 consists of 14 residues. Trimming took 0 bases from V and 3 from J, leaving 8 bases between them. Germline values: CDR1 LGHNA, CDR2 YSLEER. CDR3: CASSQEGGEETQYF. As DNA, the CDR3 is TGCGCCAGCAGCCAAGAGGGCGGGGAAGAGACCCAGTACTTC.

This clonotype was observed once. The V call is TRBV9, the J call TRBJ2-1, with D hard to call. CDR1 is SGDLS and CDR2 is YYNGEE in the germline V gene. This CDR3 has 14 residues. V was shortened by 0 bases and J by 5 bases, with 9 bases between the two germline ends. The CDR3 region has the DNA TGTGCCAGCAGCGTAGAAAGGATCGACAATGAGCAGTTCTTC. Its protein product is CASSVERIDNEQFF.

The genes are TRBV19 and TRBJ1-1; D gene ambiguous. V was clipped by 7 bases and J by 1 base, with 10 bases between them. The germline CDR1 and CDR2 sequences are LNHDA and SQIVND (reference sequence). The CDR3 runs to 13 residues. In nucleotides, the CDR3 is TGTGCCAGTACCCCATGGCGGAACACTGAAGCTTTCTTT. As protein: CASTPWRNTEAFF.